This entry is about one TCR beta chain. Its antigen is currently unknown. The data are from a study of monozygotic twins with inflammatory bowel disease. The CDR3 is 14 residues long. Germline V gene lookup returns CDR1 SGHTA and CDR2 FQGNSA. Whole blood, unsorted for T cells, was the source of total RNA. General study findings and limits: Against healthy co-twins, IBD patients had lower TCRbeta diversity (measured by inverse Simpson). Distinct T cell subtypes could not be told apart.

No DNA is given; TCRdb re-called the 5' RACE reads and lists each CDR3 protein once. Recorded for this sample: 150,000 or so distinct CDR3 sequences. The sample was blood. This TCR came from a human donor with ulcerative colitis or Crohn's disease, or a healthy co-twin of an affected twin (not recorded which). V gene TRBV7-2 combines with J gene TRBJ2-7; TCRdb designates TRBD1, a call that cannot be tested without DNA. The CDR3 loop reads CASSSTGGAYEQYF.